This T cell receptor (beta chain) was recorded in a study of a mutant IDH1 vaccine in newly diagnosed glioma. General study results and limits: Vaccine-induced immune responses occurred in 93.3% of patients.

V lost 5 bases and J 5 bases, leaving 15 bases between the germline ends. The CDR3 has 15 amino acids. CDR1 and CDR2 from the germline V gene are MDHEN and SYDVKM. Noted time point: week 23, last vaccination. In the vaccine, a single dose held 300 ug of the mutant IDH1 20-mer peptide, along with topical imiquimod. Data came from immunoSEQ multiplex PCR; TCRdb stores just in-frame clones and leaves some out. This sample yields approximately 82,000 clones, of which more than 70% are seen a single time; roughly 0.74% belongs to the top ten. As to this clone: Its antigen remains unidentified.

The receptor was derived from a woman aged 45 to 65 with glioma. The sequenced sample was PBMCs, obtained from a glioma patient whose treatment included an IDH1 peptide vaccine. The chain employs TRBV28 and TRBJ1-4, with D hard to call. In DNA, the CDR3 is TGTGCCAGCAGTCTGCCCGCGGCGGAGAATGAAAAACTGTTTTTT. Its translation: CASSLPAAENEKLFF. The full variable domain, with the rest looked up from reference TRBV28 and TRBJ1-4, is DVKVTQSSRYLVKRTGEKVFLECVQDMDHENMFWYRQDPGLGLRLIYFSYDVKMKEKGDIPEGYSVSREKKERFSLILESASTNQTSMYLCASSLPAAENEKLFFGSGTQLSVL.